One T cell receptor (beta chain) is described in this entry. Its antigen remains unidentified. The data were obtained in a study of OX40 agonist ivuxolimab in advanced cancers. Study-level information: All patients had ivuxolimab intravenously every 2 weeks at 0.01 to 10 mg/kg.

Assay used: immunoSEQ multiplex PCR; TCRdb lists only in-frame clones, some missing. The table includes under 80,000 clones, approximately 82% detected once. It was autoimmune disease history or systemic immunosuppression that excluded patients. Baseline was the first blood sampling point, followed by cycle 4 day 1 and cycle 7 day 1. Study findings and constraints: More expanded clones were found, on average, in CD8+ than in CD4+ T cells.

After removal of 6 bases from V and 1 base from J, the junction contained 3 bases not matched to a gene. Germline values: CDR1 SQVTM, CDR2 ANQGSEA. The CDR3 is made up of 13 amino acids. The source material was CD4+ or CD8+ T cells sorted from blood, sampled in a trial of the OX40 agonist ivuxolimab. The chain joins TRBV29-1 to TRBJ2-7, with TRBD1 matching over 10 bases. This sequence originates from an adult with an advanced solid tumor such as melanoma, head and neck, liver or kidney cancer. The CDR3 loop reads CSVPGQGSYEQYF. CDR3 coding DNA: TGCAGCGTCCCGGGACAGGGGTCCTACGAGCAGTACTTC.